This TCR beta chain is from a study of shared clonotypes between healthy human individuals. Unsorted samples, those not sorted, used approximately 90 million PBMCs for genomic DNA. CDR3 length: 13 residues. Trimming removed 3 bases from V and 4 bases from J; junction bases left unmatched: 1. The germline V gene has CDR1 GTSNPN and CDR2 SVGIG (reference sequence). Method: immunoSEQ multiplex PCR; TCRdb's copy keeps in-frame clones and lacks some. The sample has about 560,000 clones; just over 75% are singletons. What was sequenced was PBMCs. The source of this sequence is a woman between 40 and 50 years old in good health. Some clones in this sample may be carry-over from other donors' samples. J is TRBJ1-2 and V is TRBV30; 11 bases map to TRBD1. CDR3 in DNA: TGTGCCTGGAGGGACAGGGGGCTCTATGGCTACACCTTC. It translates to CAWRDRGLYGYTF. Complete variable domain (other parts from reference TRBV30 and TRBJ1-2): SQTIHQWPATLVQPVGSPLSLECTVEGTSNPNLYWYRQAAGRGLQLLFYSVGIGQISSEVPQNLSASRPQDRQFILSSKKLLLSDSGFYLCAWRDRGLYGYTFGSGTRLTVV.